This T cell receptor (beta chain) was documented in a study of graft-versus-host responses after intestinal transplantation. About the research overall: Recipients were given multivisceral, liver-intestinal, or isolated intestinal transplants. Anti-thymocyte globulin served as induction for all recipients, who then took tacrolimus and steroids for about 3 years.

In this sample, this clone turned up a few times. Antigen: not known. TCRdb's table, derived via immunoSEQ multiplex PCR, lists solely in-frame clones and lacks some. The data contain around 97,000 clones, around 91% of them singletons. General observations from the study: The highest levels of circulating GvH clones went along with early declines in HvG clones after transplant.

CDR1 LNHDA and CDR2 SQIVND come from the germline V gene (reference sequence). The CDR3 extends over 15 amino acids. Germline trimming cut 1 base from V and 0 bases from J; bases unmatched to any gene: 2. Material: unstimulated CD4+ T cells sorted from spleen or lymph node cells, obtained before transplant. The source of this sequence is a human donor who was the organ donor for an intestinal transplant. V is TRBV19 and J is TRBJ1-2, with 7 nucleotides matching TRBD1. The CDR3 spells CASSIGDSANYGYTF. The DNA of the CDR3 is TGTGCCAGTAGTATAGGGGACAGCGCTAACTATGGCTACACCTTC.